This T cell receptor (beta chain) was sequenced in a study of T cell repertoires in aging, cancer and after chemotherapy. Germline V lookup: CDR1 SGHTA, CDR2 FQGNSA. The trim removed 3 bases at V and 6 bases at J, leaving 3 bases unmatched. This CDR3 contains 13 residues. This clonotype is large in the sample. TRB rearrangements spanning V, D and J were amplified using mixed TRB-A/B primers. Via MiXCR, TCRdb re-called the multiplex PCR reads, giving one row per CDR3 protein. The data contain just under 2,500 distinct CDR3 sequences, 24% of them singletons. The template was genomic DNA from peripheral blood, not RNA.

The source material was blood. The rearrangement joins TRBV7-2 to TRBJ2-5; the match to TRBD2 covers 8 bases. The sequence was collected from a human donor with a solid tumor. CDR3 in DNA: TGTGCCAGCAGCTTGGGACTAGGGAAGACCCAGTACTTC. Protein product: CASSLGLGKTQYF.